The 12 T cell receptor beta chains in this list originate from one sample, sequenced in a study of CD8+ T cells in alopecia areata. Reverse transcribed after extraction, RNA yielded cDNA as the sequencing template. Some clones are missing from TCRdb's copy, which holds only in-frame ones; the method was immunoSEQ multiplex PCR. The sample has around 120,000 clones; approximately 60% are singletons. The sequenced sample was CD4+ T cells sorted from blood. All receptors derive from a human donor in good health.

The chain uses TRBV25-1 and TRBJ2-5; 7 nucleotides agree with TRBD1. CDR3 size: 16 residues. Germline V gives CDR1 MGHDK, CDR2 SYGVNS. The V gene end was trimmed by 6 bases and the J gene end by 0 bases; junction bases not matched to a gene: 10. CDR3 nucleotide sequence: TGTGCCAGCAGCGCCGGGACAGTTTCGTACCAAGAGACCCAGTACTTC. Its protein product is CASSAGTVSYQETQYF.

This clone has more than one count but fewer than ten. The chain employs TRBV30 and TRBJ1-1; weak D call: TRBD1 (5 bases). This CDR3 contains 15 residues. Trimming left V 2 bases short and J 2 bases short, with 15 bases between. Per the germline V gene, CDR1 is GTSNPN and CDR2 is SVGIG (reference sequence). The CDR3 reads CAWSTGQGINTEAFF. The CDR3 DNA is TGTGCCTGGAGTACTGGACAAGGGATTAACACTGAAGCTTTCTTT.

CDR3 protein: CASSAGTANEKLFF. In DNA, the CDR3 is TGTGCCAGCAGCGCAGGGACAGCTAATGAAAAACTGTTTTTT. The V call is TRBV9, the J call TRBJ1-4, with 7 bases that match TRBD1. This CDR3 comprises 14 residues. Trimming removed 3 bases from V and 3 bases from J; junction bases left unmatched: 2. Per germline, CDR1 SGDLS and CDR2 YYNGEE.

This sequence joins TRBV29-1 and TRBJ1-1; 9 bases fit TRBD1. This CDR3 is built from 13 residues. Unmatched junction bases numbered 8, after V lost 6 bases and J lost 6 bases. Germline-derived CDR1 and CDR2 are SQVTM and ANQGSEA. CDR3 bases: TGCAGCGTGGGGGACAGGGCTCGTTCTGAAGCTTTCTTT. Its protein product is CSVGDRARSEAFF.

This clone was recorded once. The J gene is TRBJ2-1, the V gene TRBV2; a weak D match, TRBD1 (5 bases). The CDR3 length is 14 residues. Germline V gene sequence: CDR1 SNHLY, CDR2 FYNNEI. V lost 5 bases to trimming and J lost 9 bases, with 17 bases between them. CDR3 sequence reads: CASSRGPRGGEQFF. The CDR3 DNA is TGTGCCAGCAGTAGGGGTCCCAGAGGTGGTGAGCAGTTCTTC.

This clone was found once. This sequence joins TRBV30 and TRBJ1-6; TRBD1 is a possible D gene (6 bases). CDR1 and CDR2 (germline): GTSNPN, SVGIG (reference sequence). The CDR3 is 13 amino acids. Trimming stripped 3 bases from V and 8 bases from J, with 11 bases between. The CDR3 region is CAWSEQGYSPLHF. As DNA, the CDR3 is TGTGCCTGGAGCGAACAGGGATATTCACCCCTCCACTTT.

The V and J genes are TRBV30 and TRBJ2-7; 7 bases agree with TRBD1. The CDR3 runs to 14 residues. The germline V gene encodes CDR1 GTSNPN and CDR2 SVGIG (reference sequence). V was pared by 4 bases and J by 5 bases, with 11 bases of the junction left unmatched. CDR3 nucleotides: TGTGCCTGGACGAAACAGGGGTCTCGGAACGAGCAGTACTTC. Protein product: CAWTKQGSRNEQYF.

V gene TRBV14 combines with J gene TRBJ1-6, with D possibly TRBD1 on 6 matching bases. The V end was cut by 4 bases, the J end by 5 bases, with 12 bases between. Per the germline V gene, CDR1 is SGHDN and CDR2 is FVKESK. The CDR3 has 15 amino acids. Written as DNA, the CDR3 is TGTGCCAGCAGCCCGCGCGGGGGGCATAATTCACCCCTCCACTTT. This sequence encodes CASSPRGGHNSPLHF.

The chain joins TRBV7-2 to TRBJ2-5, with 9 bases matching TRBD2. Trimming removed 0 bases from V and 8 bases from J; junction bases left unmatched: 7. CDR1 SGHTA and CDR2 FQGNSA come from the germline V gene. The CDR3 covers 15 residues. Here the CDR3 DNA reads TGTGCCAGCAGCTTAGCGGTGCGGGGGGGCCGAACCCAGTACTTC. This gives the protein CASSLAVRGGRTQYF.

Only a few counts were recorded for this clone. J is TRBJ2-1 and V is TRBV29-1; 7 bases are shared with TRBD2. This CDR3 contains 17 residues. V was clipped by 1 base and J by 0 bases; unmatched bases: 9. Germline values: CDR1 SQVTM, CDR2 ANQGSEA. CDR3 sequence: CSVEGTSSGSSYNEQFF. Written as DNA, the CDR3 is TGCAGCGTTGAAGGGACGTCTAGCGGCAGCTCCTACAATGAGCAGTTCTTC.

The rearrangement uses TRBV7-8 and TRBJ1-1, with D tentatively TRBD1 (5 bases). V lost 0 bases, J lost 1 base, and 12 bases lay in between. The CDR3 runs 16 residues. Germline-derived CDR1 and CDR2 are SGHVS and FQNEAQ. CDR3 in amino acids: CASSLALAGKNTEAFF. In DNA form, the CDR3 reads TGTGCCAGCAGCTTAGCGCTAGCAGGGAAGAACACTGAAGCTTTCTTT.

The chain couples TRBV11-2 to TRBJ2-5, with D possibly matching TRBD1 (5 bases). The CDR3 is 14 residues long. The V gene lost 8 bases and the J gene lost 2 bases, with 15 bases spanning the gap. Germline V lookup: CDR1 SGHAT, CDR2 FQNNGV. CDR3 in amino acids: CASGKQASQETQYF. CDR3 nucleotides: TGTGCCAGCGGCAAACAGGCGTCTCAAGAGACCCAGTACTTC.